A single sample is the source of the 23 T cell receptor beta chains below, sequenced in a study of T cell changes during pregnancy in multiple sclerosis. The data were produced by immunoSEQ multiplex PCR, yet TCRdb's version contains in-frame clones alone and is incomplete. The sample has some 130,000 clones; roughly 95% are singletons. Material: peripheral blood, obtained after pregnancy. These receptors all come from a female donor with multiple sclerosis, enrolled in a pregnancy study.

The table lists this clone with a count of one. The genes are TRBV28 and TRBJ2-5; 7 bases map to TRBD2. Germline-derived CDR1 and CDR2 are MDHEN and SYDVKM. V was pared by 1 base and J by 6 bases, with 5 bases of the junction left unmatched. The CDR3 loop spans 14 amino acids. The DNA of the CDR3 is TGTGCCAGCAGTTTATTGGGGGGGAGGCAGACCCAGTACTTC. Translated, it gives CASSLLGGRQTQYF.

The chain employs TRBV5-1 and TRBJ2-7; 7 bases fit TRBD1. Per germline, CDR1 SGHRS and CDR2 YFSETQ. The CDR3 has 17 residues. J was trimmed by 1 base and V by 0 bases; bases with no gene match: 10. CDR3 nucleotides: TGCGCCAGCAGCTTGGCAGGGGGTTCCGGACAATCCTACGAGCAGTACTTC. This sequence encodes CASSLAGGSGQSYEQYF. Drawing the rest from reference TRBV5-1 and TRBJ2-7, the complete variable domain is KAGVTQTPRYLIKTRGQQVTLSCSPISGHRSVSWYQQTPGQGLQFLFEYFSETQRNKGNFPGRFSGRQFSNSRSEMNVSTLELGDSALYLCASSLAGGSGQSYEQYFGPGTRLTVT.

The chain joins TRBV7-2 to TRBJ2-6; TRBD1 is a possible D gene (6 bases). Trimming shortened V by 6 bases and J by 3 bases, and 21 bases separated the two germline ends. CDR3 length: 18 residues. The germline V gene encodes CDR1 SGHTA and CDR2 FQGNSA. In DNA, the CDR3 is TGTGCCAGCAGATCTCAGACAGGCCCTGTGGGTGGGGCCAACGTCCTGACTTTC. It codes for CASRSQTGPVGGANVLTF.

This chain links TRBV11-1 with TRBJ2-1; D may be TRBD1 (5 bases). V dropped 5 bases and J dropped 9 bases, with 8 bases sitting between them. Per the germline V gene, CDR1 is SGHAT and CDR2 is FQDESV (reference sequence). This CDR3 has 11 residues. The chain's CDR3 is CASSHRTEQFF. CDR3 sequence (DNA): TGTGCCAGCAGCCACAGGACTGAGCAGTTCTTC.

The V gene is TRBV5-4, the J gene TRBJ2-1; a possible D gene is TRBD2 (6 bases). Germline V CDR1 and CDR2: SGHNT, YYREEE (reference sequence). CDR3 length equals 18 residues. V was trimmed by 0 bases and J by 4 bases, leaving 20 bases between them. CDR3 amino acids: CASSLDSSGGNTYNEQFF. The CDR3 DNA reads TGTGCCAGCAGCTTGGATTCGTCGGGCGGGAACACTTACAATGAGCAGTTCTTC. The full variable domain, in which reference TRBV5-4 and TRBJ2-1 provide the parts outside the CDR3, is ETGVTQSPTHLIKTRGQQVTLRCSSQSGHNTVSWYQQALGQGPQFIFQYYREEENGRGNFPPRFSGLQFPNYSSELNVNALELDDSALYLCASSLDSSGGNTYNEQFFGPGTRLTVL.

The genes are TRBV28 and TRBJ2-7; D is possibly TRBD1 (5 bases). V was shortened by 2 bases and J by 3 bases, with 14 bases between the two germline ends. CDR3 length: 15 residues. Germline CDR1 MDHEN, CDR2 SYDVKM. CDR3 protein: CASSLQDRKIYEQYF. The CDR3 region has the DNA TGTGCCAGCAGTTTACAAGACAGAAAGATCTACGAGCAGTACTTC.

V gene TRBV28 combines with J gene TRBJ2-5; 7 bases are a match to TRBD2. The CDR3 runs 14 residues. J lost 6 bases, V lost 6 bases, and 10 bases had no gene match. In germline, CDR1 is MDHEN, CDR2 SYDVKM. CDR3 sequence reads: CASSSLGLEKTQYF. The CDR3 DNA follows: TGTGCCAGCAGCTCACTTGGACTAGAAAAGACCCAGTACTTC.

The genes are TRBV28 and TRBJ1-1, with D possibly being TRBD1 (5 bases). The CDR3 covers 15 residues. Trimming cost V 7 bases and J 1 base, with 16 bases left between them. In germline, CDR1 is MDHEN, CDR2 SYDVKM. CDR3 sequence (DNA): TGTGCCAGCAAGGGTGCGGGACCCCGGAACACTGAAGCTTTCTTT. This sequence encodes CASKGAGPRNTEAFF.

This clone was found a few times. The rearrangement joins TRBV9 to TRBJ1-1, with 9 nucleotides matching TRBD1. This CDR3 has 13 residues. The V segment lost 1 base and the J segment 7 bases; nucleotides outside the gene matches: 2. Per the germline V gene, CDR1 is SGDLS and CDR2 is YYNGEE. CDR3 in DNA: TGTGCCAGCAGCGTAACAGGGGGCGGTGAAGCTTTCTTT. It is translated as CASSVTGGGEAFF.

The rearrangement joins TRBV29-1 to TRBJ2-3, with D possibly TRBD1 on 6 matching bases. CDR1 and CDR2 (germline): SQVTM, ANQGSEA. The CDR3 covers 15 residues. Trimming pared 3 bases from V and 5 bases from J, leaving 18 bases between. The CDR3 region is CSVDFNRVFGDTQYF. The CDR3 bases are TGCAGCGTTGACTTCAACAGGGTTTTTGGAGATACGCAGTATTTT.

The chain links TRBV7-8 to TRBJ2-7, with 10 nucleotides matching TRBD2. CDR1 and CDR2 from the germline V gene are SGHVS and FQNEAQ. This CDR3 spans 14 amino acids. J gave up 5 bases and V 6 bases, and 7 bases lay outside the gene matches. The CDR3 protein is CASRQREGRNEQYF. The DNA of the CDR3 is TGTGCCAGCAGACAGCGGGAGGGCCGTAACGAGCAGTACTTC.

The V call is TRBV6-1, the J call TRBJ1-2; D unclear. With 3 bases removed from V and 10 bases from J, the gap between germline ends came to 15 bases. The CDR3 loop spans 13 amino acids. Germline CDR1 reads MNHNS; CDR2 reads SASEGT. In nucleotides, the CDR3 is TGTGCCAGCAGTGAGGACCAACCGGGGATCTACACCTTC. Protein: CASSEDQPGIYTF.

This chain uses TRBV7-3 with TRBJ2-3; 7 bases agree with TRBD2. This CDR3 is 15 amino acids long. Germline V gives CDR1 SGHTA, CDR2 FQGTGA. V gave up 1 base and J gave up 2 bases; unmatched junction bases: 3. The CDR3 reads CASSLNRGDTDTQYF. The CDR3 DNA sequence: TGTGCCAGCAGCTTAAATCGGGGGGACACAGATACGCAGTATTTT.

CDR3 coding DNA: TGTGCCAGCAGCCTTGCCAGGAACACTGAAGCTTTCTTT. This encodes CASSLARNTEAFF. V and J are TRBV7-3 and TRBJ1-1; no clear D gene. Germline CDR1 reads SGHTA; CDR2 reads FQGTGA. With 5 bases removed from V and 1 base from J, the gap between germline ends came to 8 bases. This CDR3 is 13 amino acids long.

This sequence joins TRBV2 and TRBJ1-4; D gene uncertain. The CDR3 is made up of 13 amino acids. Trimming took off 9 bases at V and 2 bases at J, with 10 bases between the two ends. Germline-derived CDR1 and CDR2 are SNHLY and FYNNEI. This CDR3 reads CASVLETNEKLFF. In DNA, the CDR3 is TGTGCCAGTGTGCTAGAGACTAATGAAAAACTGTTTTTT.

The rearrangement uses TRBV6-4 and TRBJ2-1, with TRBD2 matching 12 bases. The V gene's germline CDR1 is MRHNA and CDR2 SNTAGT. The junction had 13 bases not matched to a gene; V was cut back by 4 bases and J by 15 bases. This CDR3 is 15 amino acids long. The CDR3 DNA reads TGTGCCAGCAGTGCACTAGCGGGAGGCCAGGGGGGGACGTTCTTC. Translation: CASSALAGGQGGTFF.

The chain joins TRBV19 to TRBJ2-7, with a possible D match to TRBD2 (6 bases). Trimming cost V 10 bases and J 2 bases, with 18 bases left between them. The CDR3 loop spans 14 amino acids. The V gene's germline CDR1 is LNHDA and CDR2 SQIVND (reference sequence). The DNA of the CDR3 is TGTGCCACTAGGGTGGGTAGCGGTCCCTACGAGCAGTACTTC. This gives the protein CATRVGSGPYEQYF.

The chain has TRBV15 and TRBJ2-5, with TRBD2 identical over 9 bases. Germline loops: CDR1 LNHNV, CDR2 YYDKDF (reference sequence). This CDR3 contains 16 residues. V shed 5 bases and J 2 bases; nucleotides not matched to a gene: 9. The CDR3 protein is CATSGLLAGTQETQYF. The CDR3 nucleotides read TGTGCCACCAGCGGACTACTAGCGGGTACACAAGAGACCCAGTACTTC.

Concerning this clone: In the same sample, other DNA sequences code for this CDR3. This sequence joins TRBV28 and TRBJ2-3, with 11 bases identical to TRBD2. V lost 3 bases and J lost 0; bases outside the gene matches: 2. This CDR3 is 16 amino acids long. Germline loops: CDR1 MDHEN, CDR2 SYDVKM. Written as DNA, the CDR3 is TGTGCCAGCAGTTTGACTAGCGGGACAAGCACAGATACGCAGTATTTT. It is translated as CASSLTSGTSTDTQYF.

The rearrangement links TRBV7-2 to TRBJ2-5; a possible D gene is TRBD1 (5 bases). V was cut by 4 bases and J by 4 bases, with 7 bases left in between. The CDR3 loop spans 12 amino acids. CDR1 and CDR2 (germline): SGHTA, FQGNSA. The DNA of the CDR3 is TGTGCCAGCAGCTATAGGGGAGAGACCCAGTACTTC. Encoded protein: CASSYRGETQYF. Drawing the rest from reference TRBV7-2 and TRBJ2-5, the complete variable domain is GAGVSQSPSNKVTEKGKDVELRCDPISGHTALYWYRQSLGQGLEFLIYFQGNSAPDKSGLPSDRFSAERTGGSVSTLTIQRTQQEDSAVYLCASSYRGETQYFGPGTRLLVL.

The V call is TRBV9, the J call TRBJ2-1, with 7 bases that match TRBD2. Germline CDR1 and CDR2: SGDLS and YYNGEE. This CDR3 region has 15 residues. V was clipped by 4 bases and J by 9 bases; unmatched bases: 13. This chain's CDR3 is CASSPSWREFGEQFF. DNA for the CDR3: TGTGCCAGCAGCCCCTCGTGGCGGGAGTTTGGTGAGCAGTTCTTC.

Worth noting for this clone: Compared with germline, one end of the junction differs, possibly owing to a read error. The CDR3 DNA reads as TGCAGCGTTTCGGACAGGGTTTTT. As protein: CSVSDRVF. V usage is TRBV29-1 and J usage is TRBJ2-3; the match to TRBD1 covers 8 bases. Germline CDR1 is SQVTM and CDR2 is ANQGSEA. This CDR3 comprises 8 residues.

The chain joins TRBV18 to TRBJ2-2, with TRBD2 matching 8 bases. The CDR3 loop spans 18 amino acids. Germline V gives CDR1 KGHSH, CDR2 LQKENI. The V gene end was trimmed by 6 bases and the J gene end by 3 bases; junction bases not matched to a gene: 15. The CDR3 DNA reads as TGTGCCAGCTCGTTGAGGGCAGCGGGAGCCCCGGACACCGGGGAGCTGTTTTTT. Translating gives CASSLRAAGAPDTGELFF.